This T cell receptor (beta chain) was retrieved from a study of blood T cell repertoires in COVID-19. Overall study: Collection of acute and convalescent COVID-19 samples took place in the United States, Italy and Spain. In each case, the material was cDNA or gDNA derived from T cells, B-cell-depleted T cells, or PBMCs.

Authors' methods: Amplifying reference gene primers gave estimates of nucleated cell counts. TCRdb keeps only in-frame clones here, not all; method: immunoSEQ multiplex PCR. For V, J and clone size, that table is used; D and trimming come from the DNA. The repertoire holds 110,000 or so clones, with roughly 90% as singletons. Trimming took off 1 base at V and 5 bases at J, with 11 bases between the two ends. CDR1 and CDR2 from the germline V gene are LNHNV and YYDKDF (reference sequence). This CDR3 has 14 amino acids. This clone was picked up a small number of times. V usage is TRBV15 and J usage is TRBJ2-5; the D gene is possibly TRBD2 (7 bases). This receptor was identified in a woman in her sixties or seventies who had recovered from COVID-19. The sequenced sample was peripheral blood. The CDR3 sequence: CATSRGGGGETQYF. CDR3 nucleotide sequence: TGTGCCACCAGCAGAGGAGGGGGAGGGGAGACCCAGTACTTC.